A single sample gave rise to the 31 T cell receptor beta chains below, sequenced in a study of cytomegalovirus exposure and HLA in healthy donors. PCR was performed using 60 Vbeta and 13 Jbeta primers. Produced via immunoSEQ multiplex PCR; TCRdb's table is partial and in-frame only. The table includes under 200,000 clones, approximately 83% detected once. Sample: PBMCs. Receptors originate from a man aged 18 to 29 in good health and CMV-seropositive.

The V call is TRBV15, the J call TRBJ2-1, with 8 positions matching TRBD2. This CDR3 is built from 17 residues. The germline V gene has CDR1 LNHNV and CDR2 YYDKDF (reference sequence). V lost 4 bases, J lost 6 bases, and 14 bases stayed unmatched. CDR3 in amino acids: CATSISFGGGWGNEQFF. The CDR3 coding sequence is TGTGCCACCAGCATATCCTTCGGGGGGGGATGGGGCAATGAGCAGTTCTTC.

This clone showed up just once. V and J are TRBV6-1 and TRBJ2-7, with 7 bases identical to TRBD1. Germline V gene lookup returns CDR1 MNHNS and CDR2 SASEGT. V lost 6 bases to trimming and J lost 2 bases; unmatched junction nucleotides: 10. The CDR3 covers 15 residues. For the CDR3, the DNA is TGTGCCAGCAGGACTCCGGGACAGTCACCCTACGAGCAGTACTTC. Its protein product is CASRTPGQSPYEQYF.

The chain has TRBV6-6 and TRBJ2-7, with 8 bases that match TRBD1. This CDR3 is 16 amino acids long. The junction had 10 bases not matched to a gene; V was cut back by 6 bases and J by 0 bases. CDR1 and CDR2 from the germline V gene are MNHNY and SVGAGI (reference sequence). CDR3: CASRPGQGLSSYEQYF. Here the CDR3 DNA reads TGTGCCAGCAGGCCCGGACAGGGCCTTAGCTCCTACGAGCAGTACTTC.

The chain carries TRBV4-1 and TRBJ2-1; 11 nucleotides agree with TRBD1. In germline, CDR1 is MGHRA, CDR2 YSYEKL. The CDR3 spans 17 residues. Trimming removed 4 bases from V and 3 bases from J; junction bases left unmatched: 8. CDR3 loop: CASSPTRTGGFYNEQFF. Here the CDR3 DNA reads TGCGCCAGCAGCCCTACGCGGACAGGGGGCTTCTACAATGAGCAGTTCTTC.

The V and J genes are TRBV10-3 and TRBJ2-3, with 7 bases aligning to TRBD2. V dropped 7 bases and J dropped 0; count of bases not matched to a gene: 7. The germline V gene encodes CDR1 ENHRY and CDR2 SYGVKD. The CDR3 is 15 residues long. CDR3 sequence: CAINRGDLSTDTQYF. CDR3 DNA: TGTGCCATCAACCGGGGGGATCTTAGCACAGATACGCAGTATTTT.

With respect to this clone: The same CDR3 arises from other DNA sequences in this sample as well. This chain links TRBV18 with TRBJ2-2; 8 bases align to TRBD1. Germline CDR1 and CDR2: KGHSH and LQKENI. The CDR3 is 16 residues long. The V segment lost 1 base and the J segment 1 base; nucleotides outside the gene matches: 2. CDR3 region: CASSPLGQGNTGELFF. CDR3 nucleotide sequence: TGTGCCAGCTCACCACTTGGACAGGGGAACACCGGGGAGCTGTTTTTT.

This chain uses TRBV4-1 with TRBJ1-4, with 10 bases fitting TRBD1. Per germline, CDR1 MGHRA and CDR2 YSYEKL. J was trimmed by 8 bases and V by 3 bases; bases with no gene match: 9. There are 16 residues in the CDR3. CDR3 DNA sequence: TGCGCCAGCAGCCAGCTCCAGACAGGGGGCAAAGAAAAACTGTTTTTT. Its protein is CASSQLQTGGKEKLFF.

The V gene is TRBV7-9, the J gene TRBJ2-7, with 10 bases matching TRBD1. The CDR3 covers 16 residues. V shed 1 base, J shed 6 bases, and the junction held 9 bases outside the gene matches. Germline CDR1 and CDR2: SEHNR and FQNEAQ (reference sequence). CDR3 DNA: TGTGCCAGCAGCTTAGACCTCGGGACAGGGGATAGCGAGCAGTACTTC. It translates to CASSLDLGTGDSEQYF.

This chain uses TRBV5-1 with TRBJ1-6; perhaps TRBD1 as D (6 bases). The CDR3 length is 16 residues. The V gene's germline CDR1 is SGHRS and CDR2 YFSETQ. V was trimmed by 0 bases and J by 10 bases, leaving 17 bases between them. The CDR3 protein is CASSLDGDTERSPLHF. The CDR3 nucleotides are TGCGCCAGCAGCTTGGACGGGGACACGGAGAGATCACCCCTCCACTTT. Full variable domain (outside the CDR3, taken from reference TRBV5-1 and TRBJ1-6): KAGVTQTPRYLIKTRGQQVTLSCSPISGHRSVSWYQQTPGQGLQFLFEYFSETQRNKGNFPGRFSGRQFSNSRSEMNVSTLELGDSALYLCASSLDGDTERSPLHFGNGTRLTVT.

This clone was seen more than once but under ten times. J is TRBJ2-1 and V is TRBV6-1, with D tentatively TRBD2 (5 bases). Per the germline V gene, CDR1 is MNHNS and CDR2 is SASEGT. The CDR3 consists of 14 residues. Trimming shortened V by 2 bases and J by 4 bases, and 9 bases separated the two germline ends. CDR3 sequence reads: CASSEQPGYNEQFF. CDR3 in DNA: TGTGCCAGCAGTGAACAGCCGGGGTACAATGAGCAGTTCTTC.

This CDR3 reads CASSQTGGAGTQYF. For the CDR3, the DNA is TGTGCCAGTAGTCAAACAGGGGGCGCGGGGACCCAGTACTTC. The chain is built from TRBV19 and TRBJ2-5; 9 nucleotides match TRBD1. V was pared by 5 bases and J by 7 bases, with 8 bases of the junction left unmatched. Germline lookup yields CDR1 LNHDA and CDR2 SQIVND (reference sequence). The CDR3 totals 14 residues.

The chain is built from TRBV18 and TRBJ2-1, with 10 bases that match TRBD1. Germline CDR1 and CDR2: KGHSH and LQKENI. The CDR3 length is 15 residues. The junction had 2 bases not matched to a gene; V was cut back by 3 bases and J by 3 bases. This CDR3 is CASSPGQGFYNEQFF. The CDR3, as DNA: TGTGCCAGCTCACCGGGACAGGGGTTCTACAATGAGCAGTTCTTC.

V gene TRBV6-6 combines with J gene TRBJ2-3, with a weak D call TRBD2 (6 bases). V lost 6 bases and J 0 bases, leaving 10 bases between the germline ends. The CDR3 extends over 14 amino acids. Germline CDR1 reads MNHNY; CDR2 reads SVGAGI (reference sequence). The chain's CDR3 is CASRKLASTDTQYF. The CDR3 nucleotides are TGTGCCAGCAGAAAACTAGCTAGCACAGATACGCAGTATTTT.

The CDR3 is CASSIGGEYYGYTF. The CDR3 nucleotides are TGTGCCAGTAGTATAGGAGGCGAATACTATGGCTACACCTTC. This chain connects TRBV19 to TRBJ1-2; no definite D call. The germline V gene encodes CDR1 LNHDA and CDR2 SQIVND (reference sequence). The CDR3 spans 14 residues. With 1 base removed from V and 3 bases from J, the gap between germline ends came to 9 bases.

This chain joins TRBV19 and TRBJ2-7, with 11 positions matching TRBD1. CDR1 is LNHDA, CDR2 SQIVND, per germline (reference sequence). This CDR3 contains 16 residues. V shed 5 bases, J shed 6 bases, and the junction held 12 bases outside the gene matches. For the CDR3, the DNA is TGTGCCAGTAGTGCGCATGGACAGGGGGCCTACTCCGAGCAGTACTTC. Amino acids: CASSAHGQGAYSEQYF.

DNA for the CDR3: TGTGCCAGCAGCTTAGCGGGGGGCCCGAGGACCGGGGAGCTGTTTTTT. Its translation: CASSLAGGPRTGELFF. The chain links TRBV5-4 to TRBJ2-2; 9 nucleotides match TRBD2. Trimming cost V 2 bases and J 5 bases; bases outside gene matches: 7. The CDR3 has 16 amino acids. The V gene's germline CDR1 is SGHNT and CDR2 YYREEE (reference sequence).

The chain combines TRBV28 with TRBJ2-3, with 7 bases identical to TRBD2. J was trimmed by 2 bases and V by 5 bases; bases with no gene match: 7. Per the germline V gene, CDR1 is MDHEN and CDR2 is SYDVKM. The CDR3 runs to 15 residues. CDR3 protein: CASSLPTSLTDTQYF. Written as DNA, the CDR3 is TGTGCCAGCAGTCTCCCGACTAGCCTCACAGATACGCAGTATTTT.

The rearrangement links TRBV7-6 to TRBJ1-5; D possibly corresponds to TRBD1 (5 bases). CDR1 and CDR2 (germline): SGHVS, FNYEAQ. This CDR3 has 16 residues. Trimming took off 1 base at V and 3 bases at J, with 13 bases between the two ends. The CDR3 coding sequence is TGTGCCAGCAGCTTAGGGGCGGGGGGAATCAATCAGCCCCAGCATTTT. The encoded protein is CASSLGAGGINQPQHF.

Of note for this clone: This same CDR3 is encoded by further DNA sequences in the sample. The CDR3 sequence is CASSYSLAGGNNEQFF. In nucleotides, the CDR3 is TGTGCCAGCAGTTACTCCCTAGCGGGGGGCAACAATGAGCAGTTCTTC. The V call is TRBV6-5, the J call TRBJ2-1; TRBD2 matches 11 bases. J lost 5 bases, V lost 0 bases, and 3 bases had no gene match. CDR1 and CDR2 from the germline V gene are MNHEY and SVGAGI. The CDR3 covers 16 residues.

This chain joins TRBV2 and TRBJ1-1; D unresolved. V was trimmed by 8 bases and J by 4 bases, leaving 8 bases between them. The CDR3 runs to 11 residues. CDR1 SNHLY and CDR2 FYNNEI come from the germline V gene. CDR3: CASAWSTEAFF. CDR3 sequence (DNA): TGTGCCAGCGCGTGGAGCACTGAAGCTTTCTTT.

This clone was detected a few times. This chain joins TRBV5-1 and TRBJ2-3; perhaps TRBD1 as D (5 bases). This CDR3 region has 15 residues. CDR1 is SGHRS, CDR2 YFSETQ, per germline. The V and J ends lost 0 bases and 4 bases respectively, with 12 bases between them. The CDR3 reads CASSLEGPRADTQYF. The CDR3 DNA reads as TGCGCCAGCAGCTTGGAGGGGCCCCGGGCAGATACGCAGTATTTT.

The chain recombines TRBV10-1 with TRBJ2-3, with 8 bases identical to TRBD2. The germline CDR1 and CDR2 sequences are WNHNN and SYGVQD (reference sequence). CDR3 length: 16 residues. The V and J ends lost 9 bases and 1 base, in that order; junction bases with no gene match: 12. In DNA form, the CDR3 reads TGCGCCAGTGGGCCTAACCCGGGACTAGGCACAGATACGCAGTATTTT. As protein: CASGPNPGLGTDTQYF.

CDR3 sequence (DNA): TGTGCCAGCAGCCAGTCTAGCGTCGGCACCGGGGAGCTGTTTTTT. This encodes CASSQSSVGTGELFF. V and J are TRBV5-4 and TRBJ2-2; maybe TRBD2 (6 bases). Germline loops: CDR1 SGHNT, CDR2 YYREEE (reference sequence). CDR3 size: 15 residues. The V gene lost 4 bases and the J gene lost 4 bases, with 14 bases spanning the gap. Drawing the rest from reference TRBV5-4 and TRBJ2-2, the complete variable domain is ETGVTQSPTHLIKTRGQQVTLRCSSQSGHNTVSWYQQALGQGPQFIFQYYREEENGRGNFPPRFSGLQFPNYSSELNVNALELDDSALYLCASSQSSVGTGELFFGEGSRLTVL.

This chain links TRBV6-6 with TRBJ1-2; D not resolved. Germline-derived CDR1 and CDR2 are MNHNY and SVGAGI (reference sequence). Trimming shortened V by 0 bases and J by 10 bases, and 6 bases separated the two germline ends. The CDR3 loop spans 11 amino acids. CDR3 DNA sequence: TGTGCCAGCAGTTACTCTGGCTTCTACACCTTC. Encoded protein: CASSYSGFYTF.

V and J are TRBV25-1 and TRBJ2-6; TRBD1 might be the D (5 bases). The CDR3 has 15 residues. Trimming removed 6 bases from V and 0 bases from J, with 9 bases in between. The germline CDR1 and CDR2 sequences are MGHDK and SYGVNS. CDR3 coding DNA: TGTGCCAGCAGCTTCAGGGACTCTGGGGCCAACGTCCTGACTTTC. Translation gives CASSFRDSGANVLTF.

J is TRBJ2-7 and V is TRBV6-1, with TRBD1 matching over 9 bases. Losses at the gene ends were 5 bases for V and 6 bases for J; bases not matched to a gene: 8. Germline CDR1 and CDR2: MNHNS and SASEGT. The CDR3 is 14 residues long. Here the CDR3 reads CASSPRGQGGEQYF. The CDR3 DNA reads as TGTGCCAGCAGTCCTCGGGGACAGGGAGGCGAGCAGTACTTC.

The chain couples TRBV7-2 to TRBJ2-7; 7 nucleotides align to TRBD2. The germline gives CDR1 SGHTA, CDR2 FQGNSA. This CDR3 is 14 amino acids long. The junction had 5 bases not matched to a gene; V was cut back by 3 bases and J by 3 bases. The DNA for the CDR3 is TGTGCCAGCAGCTTCGCTAGCGGCGGCTACGAGCAGTACTTC. Encoded protein: CASSFASGGYEQYF.

The rearrangement joins TRBV11-2 to TRBJ1-1; 8 positions match TRBD1. Germline CDR1 is SGHAT and CDR2 is FQNNGV. J was trimmed by 10 bases and V by 1 base; bases with no gene match: 17. This CDR3 has 17 amino acids. CDR3 nucleotide sequence: TGTGCCAGCAGCTTAGGGGCGAGGGGCAGGGGGCCCCGGGGAGCTTTCTTT. This sequence encodes CASSLGARGRGPRGAFF.

This chain joins TRBV18 and TRBJ2-5, with 8 bases that match TRBD1. CDR3 length: 14 amino acids. Germline-derived CDR1 and CDR2 are KGHSH and LQKENI. V lost 5 bases to trimming and J lost 4 bases; unmatched junction nucleotides: 6. The DNA for the CDR3 is TGTGCCAGCTCAGACGGGACAGGCGGAGAGACCCAGTACTTC. Translation: CASSDGTGGETQYF.

The CDR3 coding sequence is TGTGCCAGCAGGACAGGGCTCAACACCGGGGAGCTGTTTTTT. It translates to CASRTGLNTGELFF. The rearrangement joins TRBV2 to TRBJ2-2, with 7 nucleotides matching TRBD1. The CDR3 totals 14 residues. V lost 6 bases, J lost 2 bases, and 3 bases stayed unmatched. Germline V gives CDR1 SNHLY, CDR2 FYNNEI.

In its sample, this clone was seen once. The DNA of the CDR3 is TGCAGCGTTGAAGATTGGGTGGTTAGGGGCACTGAAGCTTTCTTT. This translates into CSVEDWVVRGTEAFF. The chain recombines TRBV29-1 with TRBJ1-1; D possibly corresponds to TRBD1 (5 bases). The CDR3 loop spans 15 amino acids. Germline V gene sequence: CDR1 SQVTM, CDR2 ANQGSEA. The V gene lost 0 bases and the J gene lost 4 bases, with 15 bases spanning the gap. The whole variable domain, filled in from reference TRBV29-1 and TRBJ1-1, reads SAVISQKPSRDICQRGTSLTIQCQVDSQVTMMFWYRQQPGQSLTLIATANQGSEATYESGFVIDKFPISRPNLTFSTLTVSNMSPEDSSIYLCSVEDWVVRGTEAFFGQGTRLTVV.